Each of the 14 T cell receptor beta chains below was sequenced from the same sample in a study of blood T cell repertoires in COVID-19. The table came from immunoSEQ multiplex PCR; TCRdb's copy has only in-frame clones and leaves some out. Of around 100,000 clones in the sample, 88% were seen once. Sequenced material: peripheral blood. The source of these receptors is a man older than 75 with acute or convalescent COVID-19.

On this clone: Its ends do not fully match the called genes, so a read error is possible. The chain recombines TRBV29-1 with TRBJ2-5; a weak D match, TRBD2 (6 bases). The CDR3 covers 12 residues. Germline V gene sequence: CDR1 SQVTM, CDR2 ANQGSEA. Here the CDR3 DNA reads TGCAGCGCTGAAGGGGAGCGGGTGACCCAGTACTTC. Protein: CSAEGERVTQYF. Drawing the rest from reference TRBV29-1 and TRBJ2-5, the complete variable domain is SAVISQKPSRDICQRGTSLTIQCQVDSQVTMMFWYRQQPGQSLTLIATANQGSEATYESGFVIDKFPISRPNLTFSTLTVSNMSPEDSSIYLCSAEGERVTQYFGPGTRLLVL.

With respect to this clone: A read error may account for a junction end that differs from germline. The chain is built from TRBV16 and TRBJ1-4; D may be TRBD1 (5 bases). Germline CDR1 and CDR2: KGHSY and FQNENV. The CDR3 loop spans 15 amino acids. CDR3 sequence reads: CTSSQSRGTNEKLFF. The CDR3 DNA sequence: TGTACCAGCAGCCAATCCCGGGGGACTAATGAAAAACTGTTTTTT.

This clone has only one observation. The rearrangement uses TRBV19 and TRBJ1-2; TRBD1 is a possible D gene (5 bases). The germline V gene has CDR1 LNHDA and CDR2 SQIVND (reference sequence). Trimming took 6 bases from V and 2 from J, leaving 7 bases between them. The CDR3 has 12 residues. The CDR3 region has the DNA TGTGCCAGTAGAACAGGCAACTATGGCTACACCTTC. Its translation: CASRTGNYGYTF.

This clone showed up just a few times. This chain connects TRBV4-1 to TRBJ2-7; a weak D match, TRBD1 (5 bases). Germline-derived CDR1 and CDR2 are MGHRA and YSYEKL. Trimming removed 9 bases from V and 1 base from J, with 13 bases in between. This CDR3 region has 13 residues. CDR3 sequence reads: CASSPRQSYEQYF. The CDR3 region has the DNA TGCGCCAGTTCCCCCCGACAGTCCTACGAGCAGTACTTC.

The chain links TRBV7-8 to TRBJ2-1; 10 bases are a match to TRBD2. This CDR3 region has 14 residues. The germline V gene has CDR1 SGHVS and CDR2 FQNEAQ. J lost 4 bases, V lost 5 bases, and 2 bases had no gene match. CDR3: CASSRTSGYNEQFF. CDR3 sequence (DNA): TGTGCCAGCAGCCGGACTAGCGGATACAATGAGCAGTTCTTC.

A few counts support this clone. The V gene is TRBV2, the J gene TRBJ1-2; 7 bases match TRBD1. The germline V gene encodes CDR1 SNHLY and CDR2 FYNNEI. V shed 6 bases and J 0 bases; nucleotides not matched to a gene: 4. CDR3 size: 14 residues. The DNA of the CDR3 is TGTGCCAGCAGAACCGGGACAGCTAACTATGGCTACACCTTC. It encodes CASRTGTANYGYTF.

The V and J genes are TRBV5-1 and TRBJ2-1; D perhaps matches TRBD2 (6 bases). The CDR3 totals 15 residues. CDR1 and CDR2 (germline): SGHRS, YFSETQ. V lost 0 bases and J 9 bases, leaving 16 bases between the germline ends. This chain's CDR3 is CASSLVSGTPGEQFF. The CDR3 nucleotides are TGCGCCAGCAGCTTGGTTTCCGGGACTCCAGGTGAGCAGTTCTTC. The whole variable domain, filled in from reference TRBV5-1 and TRBJ2-1, reads KAGVTQTPRYLIKTRGQQVTLSCSPISGHRSVSWYQQTPGQGLQFLFEYFSETQRNKGNFPGRFSGRQFSNSRSEMNVSTLELGDSALYLCASSLVSGTPGEQFFGPGTRLTVL.

The chain employs TRBV9 and TRBJ1-2; perhaps TRBD1 as D (5 bases). This CDR3 spans 15 amino acids. The germline gives CDR1 SGDLS, CDR2 YYNGEE. Trimming took 2 bases from V and 2 from J, leaving 13 bases between them. CDR3 residues: CASSVGGALNYGYTF. The DNA for the CDR3 is TGTGCCAGCAGCGTTGGAGGGGCCCTAAACTATGGCTACACCTTC.

In its sample, this clone was seen a few times. The chain uses TRBV10-3 and TRBJ2-7, with D tentatively TRBD1 (6 bases). There are 14 residues in the CDR3. V shed 3 bases and J shed 3 bases, with 12 bases lying between them. Germline CDR1 is ENHRY and CDR2 is SYGVKD. CDR3 sequence (DNA): TGTGCCATCAGTGATCTGGGGGCGGACTACGAGCAGTACTTC. Translating gives CAISDLGADYEQYF.

The chain has TRBV11-3 and TRBJ2-5, with 7 bases lining up with TRBD1. The CDR3 runs to 14 residues. Trimming at V came to 2 bases and at J to 5 bases, leaving 5 bases not matched to a gene. CDR1 and CDR2 (germline): SGHNT, YENEEA. This chain's CDR3 is CASSLKARGETQYF. In DNA form, the CDR3 reads TGTGCCAGCAGCTTAAAAGCCAGGGGGGAGACCCAGTACTTC.

The chain uses TRBV7-9 and TRBJ1-4; 9 bases are a match to TRBD1. The ends lost 4 bases at V and 8 bases at J; junction bases unmatched: 2. The CDR3 length is 13 residues. The germline V gene encodes CDR1 SEHNR and CDR2 FQNEAQ (reference sequence). CDR3: CASSSGTGEKLFF. The CDR3 DNA sequence: TGTGCCAGCAGCTCCGGGACAGGGGAAAAACTGTTTTTT. The full variable domain, rest sourced from reference TRBV7-9 and TRBJ1-4, is DTGVSQNPRHKITKRGQNVTFRCDPISEHNRLYWYRQTLGQGPEFLTYFQNEAQLEKSRLLSDRFSAERPKGSFSTLEIQRTEQGDSAMYLCASSSGTGEKLFFGSGTQLSVL.

The chain links TRBV19 to TRBJ2-1, with TRBD2 matching 9 bases. Trimming at V came to 8 bases and at J to 2 bases, leaving 7 bases not matched to a gene. The CDR3 contains 15 residues. Germline-derived CDR1 and CDR2 are LNHDA and SQIVND (reference sequence). The CDR3 nucleotides are TGTGCCAGTTGCCTTAGCGGGGGAACCTACAATGAGCAGTTCTTC. This translates into CASCLSGGTYNEQFF.

The genes are TRBV30 and TRBJ1-4; D is possibly TRBD1 (6 bases). Germline assignment: CDR1 GTSNPN and CDR2 SVGIG (reference sequence). The CDR3 runs 13 residues. Deletions cut 3 bases from V and 8 bases from J, with 13 bases between. CDR3 bases: TGTGCCTGGAGGCAACAGGGTAGCGAAAAACTGTTTTTT. This encodes CAWRQQGSEKLFF. The full variable domain, with the rest looked up from reference TRBV30 and TRBJ1-4, is SQTIHQWPATLVQPVGSPLSLECTVEGTSNPNLYWYRQAAGRGLQLLFYSVGIGQISSEVPQNLSASRPQDRQFILSSKKLLLSDSGFYLCAWRQQGSEKLFFGSGTQLSVL.

The rearrangement uses TRBV10-3 and TRBJ1-1, with D perhaps matching TRBD1 (6 bases). V was trimmed by 5 bases and J by 0 bases, leaving 13 bases between them. Germline CDR1 ENHRY, CDR2 SYGVKD. The CDR3 loop spans 15 amino acids. In DNA form, the CDR3 reads TGTGCCATCAGTACCTCGCAGGGGTTGAACACTGAAGCTTTCTTT. Translating it yields CAISTSQGLNTEAFF.